The clone carrying this T cell receptor (beta chain) was seen repeatedly, ten times or more. The CDR3 spans 20 residues. CDR1 LGHNA and CDR2 YNFKEQ come from the germline V gene. Trimming stripped 0 bases from V and 2 bases from J, with 23 bases between. The record originates from a study of CD8 T cells in ankylosing spondylitis. TCRdb redid the calling of the 5' RACE reads with MiXCR, one entry per CDR3 protein. The sample lists fewer than 200,000 distinct CDR3 sequences; around 19% were seen once. Material: blood, either unsorted or a sorted T cell fraction (not recorded which). This sequence joins TRBV4-2 and TRBJ2-4; D perhaps matches TRBD2 (7 bases). The sequence was obtained from a male donor with ankylosing spondylitis or in good health (not recorded which). The CDR3 DNA reads as TGTGCCAGCAGCCAAGATAGCCCGGTAGGGGGAGGGCCCTCCAAAAACATTCAGTACTTC. Translated, it gives CASSQDSPVGGGPSKNIQYF.